The 8 T cell receptor beta chains presented below share a single source sample, sequenced in a study of shared clonotypes between healthy human individuals. Using immunoSEQ multiplex PCR, the repertoire was profiled, and TCRdb retains in-frame clones only, with some absent. The table lists roughly 2 million clones, approximately 96% of them singletons, with around 0.13% in the top ten. The sample taken for sequencing was naive CD4+ T cells sorted from blood. The subset was: CD45RA+ positively selected. Receptors were obtained from a young man in good health.

DNA of the CDR3: TGTGCCAGCAGTGAAGCGCTTGGCGGGGGGGCCTCAGATACGCAGTATTTT. It codes for CASSEALGGGASDTQYF. This chain links TRBV6-1 with TRBJ2-3; 9 positions match TRBD2. Germline-derived CDR1 and CDR2 are MNHNS and SASEGT. The CDR3 covers 17 residues. V was pared by 0 bases and J by 4 bases, with 8 bases of the junction left unmatched.

The gene calls are TRBV18 and TRBJ1-3; D is unresolved. This CDR3 contains 16 residues. V shed 2 bases and J shed 0 bases, with 11 bases lying between them. Germline-derived CDR1 and CDR2 are KGHSH and LQKENI. The CDR3 DNA reads as TGTGCCAGCTCACCAGGGCAGCCCGGCTCTGGAAACACCATATATTTT. Translation gives CASSPGQPGSGNTIYF.

V usage is TRBV28 and J usage is TRBJ2-3; possibly TRBD1 for D (6 bases). Between the trimmed V and J ends, which lost 2 bases and 1 base, there was a span of 13 bases. The CDR3 spans 16 residues. Germline CDR1 reads MDHEN; CDR2 reads SYDVKM. The CDR3 DNA is TGTGCCAGCAGTTTAGTTCGCAGGGGAGGCACAGATACGCAGTATTTT. Translation: CASSLVRRGGTDTQYF.

V is TRBV10-2 and J is TRBJ2-1; D gene unclear. This CDR3 is built from 14 residues. V was cut by 4 bases and J by 1 base, with 8 bases left in between. Germline V gene data show CDR1 as WSHSY and CDR2 as SAAADI. CDR3 loop: CASSVQISYNEQFF. CDR3 in DNA: TGCGCCAGCAGTGTTCAGATTTCCTACAATGAGCAGTTCTTC.

The sample holds a few counts of this clone. The same CDR3 can be traced to other DNA sequences in this sample. The chain's CDR3 is CAWSGTSYEQYF. The CDR3 DNA reads as TGTGCCTGGAGTGGGACCTCCTACGAGCAGTACTTC. The genes are TRBV30 and TRBJ2-7; D is unresolved. The V and J ends lost 1 base and 0 bases respectively, with 4 bases between them. There are 12 residues in the CDR3. Germline V gene lookup returns CDR1 GTSNPN and CDR2 SVGIG (reference sequence). Full variable domain (missing parts from reference TRBV30 and TRBJ2-7): SQTIHQWPATLVQPVGSPLSLECTVEGTSNPNLYWYRQAAGRGLQLLFYSVGIGQISSEVPQNLSASRPQDRQFILSSKKLLLSDSGFYLCAWSGTSYEQYFGPGTRLTVT.

This clone showed up just once. The chain joins TRBV7-6 to TRBJ2-7; 7 nucleotides line up with TRBD2. This CDR3 is built from 11 residues. The V and J ends lost 8 bases and 7 bases, in that order; junction bases with no gene match: 5. Germline V gene sequence: CDR1 SGHVS, CDR2 FNYEAQ. The CDR3 protein is CASSSGTEQYF. DNA of the CDR3: TGTGCCAGCTCGAGCGGGACGGAGCAGTACTTC.

This clone was seen a single time. The V call is TRBV27, the J call TRBJ1-4; TRBD1 might be the D (6 bases). The CDR3 length is 15 residues. Between the trimmed V and J ends, which lost 7 bases and 5 bases, there was a span of 17 bases. Germline V lookup: CDR1 MNHEY, CDR2 SMNVEV (reference sequence). CDR3 nucleotide sequence: TGTGCCAGCAACCCATCAGGACAGAGAAATGAAAAACTGTTTTTT. Translated, it gives CASNPSGQRNEKLFF.

The chain links TRBV19 to TRBJ1-5; no clear D. The CDR3 has 14 residues. The germline gives CDR1 LNHDA, CDR2 SQIVND (reference sequence). Trimming removed 4 bases from V and 9 bases from J, with 16 bases in between. The CDR3 region is CASSKGTSSWPQHF. CDR3 DNA sequence: TGTGCCAGTAGTAAAGGAACATCCTCATGGCCCCAGCATTTT.